The rows below give T cell receptor beta chains drawn from one sample of a study of blood T cell repertoires in COVID-19. Clones were sequenced by immunoSEQ multiplex PCR, and TCRdb holds only the in-frame ones, with some missing. The sample lists over 100,000 clones, over 70% occurring once. Sequencing was performed on peripheral blood. Every receptor here comes from a man between 50 and 59 years old with acute or convalescent COVID-19. Both conserved end residues are part of each CDR3. D genes are given only for firm matches. Some rows have no size entry. The others give once, few or many, or a class for an expanded clone.

clone_size: .
v_call: TRBV28
j_call: TRBJ1-1
d_call: .
cdr3_nt: TGTGCCAGCAGCCAGGGGTTGGGCGCTTTCTTT
cdr3_aa: CASSQGLGAFF

clone_size: few
v_call: TRBV28
j_call: TRBJ1-6
d_call: .
cdr3_nt: TGTGCCAGCAGTTTTGCCAGGGCTAATTCACCCCTCCACTTT
cdr3_aa: CASSFARANSPLHF

clone_size: .
v_call: TRBV15
j_call: TRBJ1-5
d_call: .
cdr3_nt: TGTGCCACCAGCTGGGGGACTTATAGCAATCAGCCCCAGCATTTT
cdr3_aa: CATSWGTYSNQPQHF

clone_size: .
v_call: TRBV27
j_call: TRBJ2-7
d_call: .
cdr3_nt: TGTGCCAGCAGTTTTGCCCGGGCCCTACTAGGAGAGCAGTACTTC
cdr3_aa: CASSFARALLGEQYF

clone_size: .
v_call: TRBV10-3
j_call: TRBJ2-2
d_call: TRBD2
cdr3_nt: TGTGCCATCATGGATGCTAGCGGGAACACCGGGGAGCTGTTTTTT
cdr3_aa: CAIMDASGNTGELFF

clone_size: .
v_call: TRBV6-5
j_call: TRBJ1-2
d_call: .
cdr3_nt: TGTGCCAGCACCCCAGGCCAACTCTATGGCTACACCTTC
cdr3_aa: CASTPGQLYGYTF

clone_size: .
v_call: TRBV5-1
j_call: TRBJ2-1
d_call: .
cdr3_nt: TGCGCCAGCAGCTTTTCTGACAATGAGCAGTTCTTC
cdr3_aa: CASSFSDNEQFF

clone_size: few
v_call: TRBV10-3
j_call: TRBJ2-7
d_call: TRBD2
cdr3_nt: TGTGCCATCAGTAAAGGACTAGCGGGAGGTAGCGAGCAGTACTTC
cdr3_aa: CAISKGLAGGSEQYF

clone_size: .
v_call: TRBV6-5
j_call: TRBJ1-1
d_call: TRBD1
cdr3_nt: TGTGCCAGCAAACCGGGACAGGGACGAACTGAAGCTTTCTTT
cdr3_aa: CASKPGQGRTEAFF

clone_size: .
v_call: TRBV10-1
j_call: TRBJ2-7
d_call: TRBD2
cdr3_nt: TGCGCCAGCAGCCCGCGGACTAGCGGCTCCTACGAGCAGTACTTC
cdr3_aa: CASSPRTSGSYEQYF

clone_size: once
v_call: TRBV6-6
j_call: TRBJ2-3
d_call: .
cdr3_nt: TGTGCCAGCAATCTTCACCGGGACATTAGCACAGATACGCAGTATTTT
cdr3_aa: CASNLHRDISTDTQYF

clone_size: .
v_call: TRBV5-4
j_call: TRBJ1-6
d_call: .
cdr3_nt: TGTGCCAGCAGCTTCCACGCAGGAAATTCACCCCTCCACTTT
cdr3_aa: CASSFHAGNSPLHF

clone_size: .
v_call: TRBV4-1
j_call: TRBJ1-3
d_call: .
cdr3_nt: TGCGCCAGCAGCCAGAACAGGGGAAACACCATATATTTT
cdr3_aa: CASSQNRGNTIYF

clone_size: .
v_call: TRBV7-2
j_call: TRBJ2-3
d_call: .
cdr3_nt: TGTGCCAGCACCGACAGGTTCGGCGCAGATACGCAGTATTTT
cdr3_aa: CASTDRFGADTQYF

clone_size: .
v_call: TRBV2
j_call: TRBJ2-3
d_call: TRBD2
cdr3_nt: TGTGCCAGCAGGGACGGGACTAGCTTCGATACGCAGTATTTT
cdr3_aa: CASRDGTSFDTQYF

clone_size: .
v_call: TRBV7-2
j_call: TRBJ2-4
d_call: TRBD1
cdr3_nt: TGTGCCAGCAGCTTGGTCACAGGGGGGTCCAAAAACATTCAGTACTTC
cdr3_aa: CASSLVTGGSKNIQYF

clone_size: .
v_call: TRBV14
j_call: TRBJ1-4
d_call: TRBD1
cdr3_nt: TGTGCCAGCAGCCCGCCCTGGGACAGGGGTCGAGAAAAACTGTTTTTT
cdr3_aa: CASSPPWDRGREKLFF

clone_size: .
v_call: TRBV19
j_call: TRBJ1-1
d_call: .
cdr3_nt: TGTGCCAGTAGTATTGTAACCTCGGACACTGAAGCTTTCTTT
cdr3_aa: CASSIVTSDTEAFF

clone_size: .
v_call: TRBV6-5
j_call: TRBJ2-5
d_call: TRBD1
cdr3_nt: TGTGCCAGCAGCCAAGACAGGGCAGGGGGCTCGACCCAGTACTTC
cdr3_aa: CASSQDRAGGSTQYF

clone_size: .
v_call: TRBV24-1
j_call: TRBJ2-7
d_call: .
cdr3_nt: TGTGCCACCAGTAAAACAGGGTACGAGCAGTACTTC
cdr3_aa: CATSKTGYEQYF

clone_size: .
v_call: TRBV27
j_call: TRBJ2-1
d_call: TRBD1
cdr3_nt: TGTGCCAGCAGCGACAGGGGTCGGGATGAGCAGTTCTTC
cdr3_aa: CASSDRGRDEQFF

clone_size: .
v_call: TRBV5-1
j_call: TRBJ2-7
d_call: .
cdr3_nt: TGCGCCAGCAGCTTGGTAGCGGGGACAGGGAAATTCGAGCAGTACTTC
cdr3_aa: CASSLVAGTGKFEQYF

clone_size: .
v_call: TRBV3-1/TRBV3-2
j_call: TRBJ1-6
d_call: .
cdr3_nt: TGTGCCAGCAGCCAAGTACAGGGTACCTCACCCCTCCACTTT
cdr3_aa: CASSQVQGTSPLHF

clone_size: .
v_call: TRBV6-5
j_call: TRBJ2-7
d_call: .
cdr3_nt: TGTGCCAGCAGTTTAAAAGGGGCCTACGAGCAGTACTTC
cdr3_aa: CASSLKGAYEQYF

clone_size: .
v_call: TRBV24-1
j_call: TRBJ2-2
d_call: TRBD2
cdr3_nt: TGTGCCACCCCAGCGGGAGGGCCATTCGGGGAGCTGTTTTTT
cdr3_aa: CATPAGGPFGELFF

clone_size: .
v_call: TRBV28
j_call: TRBJ2-7
d_call: TRBD2
cdr3_nt: TGTGCCAGCAGTCGACTAGCGGGAGGGCCAGTCGAGCAGTACTTC
cdr3_aa: CASSRLAGGPVEQYF

clone_size: .
v_call: TRBV12-5
j_call: TRBJ1-4
d_call: TRBD1
cdr3_nt: TGTGCTAGTGGTCTGACAGGGGGCGGGGAAAAACTGTTTTTT
cdr3_aa: CASGLTGGGEKLFF

clone_size: .
v_call: TRBV30
j_call: TRBJ1-3
d_call: TRBD1
cdr3_nt: TGTGCCTGGAGCCCGACAGGGCCTGGAAACACCATATATTTT
cdr3_aa: CAWSPTGPGNTIYF

clone_size: once
v_call: TRBV2
j_call: TRBJ1-5
d_call: .
cdr3_nt: TGTGCCAGCAGTGATTCAGGGAGGGTTGGTCAGCCCCAGCATTTT
cdr3_aa: CASSDSGRVGQPQHF

clone_size: once
v_call: TRBV3-1/TRBV3-2
j_call: TRBJ2-7
d_call: TRBD1
cdr3_nt: TGTGCCAGCAGCCAGCCCGGGACAGGGACCTACGAGCAGTACTTC
cdr3_aa: CASSQPGTGTYEQYF

clone_size: .
v_call: TRBV19
j_call: TRBJ1-5
d_call: .
cdr3_nt: TGTGCCAGTAGTATCCCCGGGAGCGCAAATCAGCCCCAGCATTTT
cdr3_aa: CASSIPGSANQPQHF

clone_size: .
v_call: TRBV19
j_call: TRBJ1-5
d_call: .
cdr3_nt: TGTGCCAGTACAAAGGACAGTATTAGCAATCAGCCCCAGCATTTT
cdr3_aa: CASTKDSISNQPQHF

clone_size: .
v_call: TRBV11-2
j_call: TRBJ2-1
d_call: TRBD2
cdr3_nt: TGTGCCAGCAGCTTAGACTGGGTGCGTAGCGGGCCCTACAATGAGCAGTTCTTC
cdr3_aa: CASSLDWVRSGPYNEQFF

clone_size: few
v_call: TRBV18
j_call: TRBJ2-7
d_call: .
cdr3_nt: TGTGCCAGCTCAAAGACAGGAACCTACGAGCAGTACTTC
cdr3_aa: CASSKTGTYEQYF

clone_size: .
v_call: TRBV30
j_call: TRBJ2-7
d_call: TRBD2
cdr3_nt: TGTGCCTGGAGGGGAATAGCGGGAGTCCACGAGCAGTACTTC
cdr3_aa: CAWRGIAGVHEQYF

clone_size: .
v_call: TRBV6-4
j_call: TRBJ2-7
d_call: .
cdr3_nt: TGTGCCAGCAGTGTCGACAGTCATGGCGAGCAGTACTTC
cdr3_aa: CASSVDSHGEQYF

clone_size: .
v_call: TRBV4-1
j_call: TRBJ1-3
d_call: .
cdr3_nt: TGCGCCAGCAGCCAAGGAGGTGGAAACACCATATATTTT
cdr3_aa: CASSQGGGNTIYF

clone_size: once
v_call: TRBV19
j_call: TRBJ2-2
d_call: TRBD2
cdr3_nt: TGTGCCAGTACCCCTAGCGGGAGGGTGAACACCGGGGAGCTGTTTTTT
cdr3_aa: CASTPSGRVNTGELFF

clone_size: few
v_call: TRBV6-5
j_call: TRBJ1-1
d_call: .
cdr3_nt: TGTGCCAGCAGTTTACAGGGGAACACTGAAGCTTTCTTT
cdr3_aa: CASSLQGNTEAFF

clone_size: once
v_call: TRBV10-3
j_call: TRBJ2-7
d_call: TRBD2
cdr3_nt: TGTGCCACGGTAGCGGGAGAGTCACCCTACGAGCAGTACTTC
cdr3_aa: CATVAGESPYEQYF

clone_size: .
v_call: TRBV5-1
j_call: TRBJ2-5
d_call: .
cdr3_nt: TGCGCCAGCATCCTGACAGGAGACCTCCAAGAGACCCAGTACTTC
cdr3_aa: CASILTGDLQETQYF

clone_size: .
v_call: TRBV19
j_call: TRBJ2-1
d_call: TRBD2
cdr3_nt: TGTGCCAGTAGTATGAAAGTTAGCGGGAATTCCTACAATGAGCAGTTCTTC
cdr3_aa: CASSMKVSGNSYNEQFF

clone_size: .
v_call: TRBV21-1
j_call: TRBJ2-7
d_call: .
cdr3_nt: TGTGCCAGCGGACAGGGCAGGTGCGAGCAGTACTTC
cdr3_aa: CASGQGRCEQYF

clone_size: few
v_call: TRBV24-1
j_call: TRBJ1-2
d_call: TRBD1
cdr3_nt: TGTGCCACCAGTGATGCCGGGACAGTGGTGTCTGGCTACACCTTC
cdr3_aa: CATSDAGTVVSGYTF

clone_size: .
v_call: TRBV29-1
j_call: TRBJ2-5
d_call: TRBD2
cdr3_nt: TGCAGCGTTGACGGGCTAGCGGGGGTGGAGACCCAGTACTTC
cdr3_aa: CSVDGLAGVETQYF

clone_size: .
v_call: TRBV11-2
j_call: TRBJ2-2
d_call: TRBD2
cdr3_nt: TGTGCCAGCAGCCCACCTCGGGGAGGGCCGGCCACCGGGGAGCTGTTTTTT
cdr3_aa: CASSPPRGGPATGELFF

clone_size: .
v_call: TRBV5-1
j_call: TRBJ2-7
d_call: .
cdr3_nt: TGCGCCAGCAGCTTGAGCCAGGGTTCCTACGAGCAGTACTTT
cdr3_aa: CASSLSQGSYEQYF

clone_size: .
v_call: TRBV6-5
j_call: TRBJ1-4
d_call: .
cdr3_nt: TGTGCCAGCAGTTACCGGGGGGCCAAAGGGGAAAAACTGTTTTTT
cdr3_aa: CASSYRGAKGEKLFF

clone_size: .
v_call: TRBV7-9
j_call: TRBJ2-3
d_call: TRBD1
cdr3_nt: TGTGCCAGCAGCGTCCGGGACAGAGTTGGGGCGCGTGCCGCAGATACGCAGTATTTT
cdr3_aa: CASSVRDRVGARAADTQYF

clone_size: .
v_call: TRBV5-1
j_call: TRBJ2-1
d_call: TRBD2
cdr3_nt: TGCGCCAGCAGCTCTATAGCGGGAGGAGGGAACAATGAGCAGTTCTTC
cdr3_aa: CASSSIAGGGNNEQFF

clone_size: .
v_call: TRBV11-3
j_call: TRBJ2-3
d_call: TRBD2
cdr3_nt: TGTGCCAGCAGCTTAGCTCCATTGACTAGCGGGAGTCCAGATACGCAGTATTTT
cdr3_aa: CASSLAPLTSGSPDTQYF

clone_size: .
v_call: TRBV28
j_call: TRBJ2-1
d_call: .
cdr3_nt: TGTGCCAGCAGTTTATTCCTAGGCAATGAGCAGTTCTTC
cdr3_aa: CASSLFLGNEQFF

clone_size: once
v_call: TRBV5-4
j_call: TRBJ2-7
d_call: TRBD1
cdr3_nt: TGTGCCAGCAGTAACTATGGGACAGGTAGAAACGAGCAGTACTTC
cdr3_aa: CASSNYGTGRNEQYF

clone_size: once
v_call: TRBV28
j_call: TRBJ1-2
d_call: TRBD1
cdr3_nt: TGTGCCAGCAGTTTGGACAGGGTGAGAGATGGCTACACCTTC
cdr3_aa: CASSLDRVRDGYTF

clone_size: .
v_call: TRBV10-3
j_call: TRBJ1-2
d_call: .
cdr3_nt: TGTGCCATCAAGAACGGCTTTACAGACTATGGCTACACCTTC
cdr3_aa: CAIKNGFTDYGYTF

clone_size: .
v_call: TRBV13
j_call: TRBJ2-3
d_call: TRBD2
cdr3_nt: TGTGCCAGCAGCTGGGGGACTAGCGGGAGGGCCTGGACTGAGGCAGATACGCAGTATTTT
cdr3_aa: CASSWGTSGRAWTEADTQYF

clone_size: once
v_call: TRBV10-3
j_call: TRBJ2-5
d_call: TRBD1
cdr3_nt: TGTGCCACTGGACAGGGTGAGACCCAGTACTTC
cdr3_aa: CATGQGETQYF